The clone carrying this T cell receptor (beta chain) is a singleton in its sample. Assay: immunoSEQ multiplex PCR; the TCRdb copy retains only in-frame clones and omits some. This repertoire shows approximately 40,000 clones, more than 75% found once; its top ten account for roughly 20%. The V and J ends lost 5 bases and 2 bases respectively, with 17 bases between them. Germline V gene data show CDR1 as SGHNT and CDR2 as YENEEA. The CDR3 is 16 amino acids. This specimen comes from a study of PD-1 blockade in mismatch repair-deficient tumors. This chain links TRBV11-3 with TRBJ2-3, with D unclear. This specimen was peripheral blood, taken 4 weeks after starting pembrolizumab. This receptor was obtained from an adult with mismatch repair-deficient cancer. CDR3 in DNA: TGTGCCAGCAGCGAAACGTCTCTGGGTTTCACAGATACGCAGTATTTT. Its translation: CASSETSLGFTDTQYF.